The text below deals with one TCR beta chain. Its antigen is currently not known. No base qualities exist here, and no much larger clone lies one base off it. From the cysteine through the phenylalanine, the CDR3 covers 13 amino acids. The sequence is cut down to CDR3 DNA, 39 bases in frame from base 1. Looking up the germline V gene yields CDR1 SGHAT and CDR2 FQNNGV. The V and J ends are trimmed by 0 bases and 10 bases, leaving 10 bases between them. The sample comes from a study of blood T cell repertoires in COVID-19 (dated by TCRdb to 2020 to 2022). With regard to the full study: The collaborator samples originated in the United States, Italy and Spain and spanned the acute and convalescent phases of COVID-19. Subjects who had been exposed to COVID-19, were actively infected with it, or had recovered from it provided the deeply sampled blood TCRbeta repertoires that made up the dataset. Samples came from the ongoing ImmuneRACE study (first 160 participants) plus 1,254 subjects from 6 global collaborators. The repertoires were made available in a free public database intended to serve as a resource for research on the immune response to SARS-CoV-2. The material from the prospective study consisted of cDNA or gDNA derived from T cells, B-cell-depleted T cells, or PBMCs. Nearly every sample came with metadata listing a de-identified subject ID, COVID-19 status, age in years and sex. Where available, HLA class I and class II types were obtained from metadata supplied by the sample provider rather than from assay-based typing. Overall results and qualifications from the work: The quantity of clinical and demographic metadata differed by source and by participant and was supplied without curation.

TCRbeta CDR3 regions were amplified from genomic DNA by means of the immunoSEQ Assay, a bias-controlled multiplex PCR. In the authors' own workflow: The number of nucleated cells in each sample was estimated by amplification of reference gene primers within the assay. To quantify the absolute abundance of each unique TCRbeta CDR3 rearrangement, sequence reads were collapsed and filtered. Productive Simpson clonality was computed per sample as the square root of Simpson's diversity index over productive rearrangements. TCRdb mirrors the immuneACCESS table, restricted to in-frame sequences. Some clones are absent from its copies; in checked studies, under half trace to an unresolved V gene, and the reason for the others is unknown. The V and J calls and clone size were taken over from that table, and D and trimming were inferred from the DNA. This sample comprises roughly 28,000 clones, over 75% of them detected only once. Of the sample, about 67% is held by the ten largest clones.

Collaborating institutions collected whole blood in K2EDTA tubes following their own protocols. For TCRbeta analysis, collaborator samples were shipped as frozen whole blood, as isolated PBMCs, or as DNA extracted from either sample type. The TCR was taken from a man in his 70s with acute or convalescent COVID-19. Recombination connected TRBV11-2 to TRBJ2-1, and the D gene may be TRBD1, 6 bases matching. The specimen was peripheral blood. The CDR3 here reads CASSLERGTEQFF. The base sequence is TGTGCCAGCAGCTTAGAAAGAGGGACAGAGCAGTTCTTC. Here the CDR3 is joined to the reference TRBV11-2 and TRBJ2-1 genes, and the full variable domain is: EAGVAQSPRYKIIEKRQSVAFWCNPISGHATLYWYQQILGQGPKLLIQFQNNGVVDDSQLPKDRFSAERLKGVDSTLKIQPAKLEDSAVYLCASSLERGTEQFFGPGTRLTVL.